This T cell receptor beta chain was obtained from a study of blood T cell repertoires in COVID-19. The overall study: Donors in the United States, Italy and Spain gave samples during acute or convalescent COVID-19. T cells, B-cell-depleted T cells, or PBMCs provided the cDNA or gDNA that served as material.

Per the original methods: Estimated nucleated cell counts came from reference gene primer amplification. The protocol was immunoSEQ multiplex PCR, while the TCRdb copy is restricted to in-frame clones and leaves out a portion. The V and J calls and clone size come from that table; D and trimming were worked out from the DNA. The table records about 23,000 clones, 80% to 90% of them present only once. CDR1 SNHLY and CDR2 FYNNEI come from the germline V gene. CDR3 length equals 14 residues. Trimming shortened V by 2 bases and J by 3 bases, and 5 bases separated the two germline ends. The chain is built from TRBV2 and TRBJ2-6; D is undetermined. The TCR comes from a human donor with acute or convalescent COVID-19. The donor label of this sample is uncertain. The sequencing sample was made of peripheral blood. CDR3 DNA: TGTGCCAGCAGTGAAACTCGTGGGGCCAACGTCCTGACTTTC. Its translation is CASSETRGANVLTF.